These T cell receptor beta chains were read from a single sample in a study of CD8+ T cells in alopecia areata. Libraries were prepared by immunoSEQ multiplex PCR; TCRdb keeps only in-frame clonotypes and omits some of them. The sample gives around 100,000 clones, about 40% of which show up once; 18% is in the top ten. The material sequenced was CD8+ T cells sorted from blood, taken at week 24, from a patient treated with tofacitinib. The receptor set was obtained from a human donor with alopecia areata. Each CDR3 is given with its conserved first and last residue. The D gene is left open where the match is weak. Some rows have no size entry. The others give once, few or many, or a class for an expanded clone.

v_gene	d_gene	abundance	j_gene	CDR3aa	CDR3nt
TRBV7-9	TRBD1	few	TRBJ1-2	CASSAEPQGRERGYTF	TGTGCCAGCAGCGCAGAGCCACAGGGGAGGGAGCGTGGCTACACCTTC
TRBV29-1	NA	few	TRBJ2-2	CSVGAEGNTGELFF	TGCAGCGTTGGGGCTGAGGGGAACACCGGGGAGCTGTTTTTT
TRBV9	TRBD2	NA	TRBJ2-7	CASSVGSGGPYEQYF	TGTGCCAGCAGCGTAGGGAGCGGGGGACCCTACGAGCAGTACTTC
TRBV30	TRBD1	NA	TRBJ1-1	CAWGGDSESSTEAFF	TGTGCCTGGGGCGGGGACAGTGAGAGTAGCACTGAAGCTTTCTTT
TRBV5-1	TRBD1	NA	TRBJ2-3	CASSQNLMGQGSTDTQYF	TGCGCCAGCAGCCAAAATCTCATGGGACAGGGTAGCACAGATACGCAGTATTTT
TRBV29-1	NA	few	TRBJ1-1	CSVEGGPTEAFF	TGCAGCGTTGAGGGGGGGCCCACTGAAGCTTTCTTT
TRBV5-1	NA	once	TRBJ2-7	CASSLAGVVDEQYF	TGCGCCAGCAGCCTGGCAGGAGTAGTTGACGAGCAGTACTTC
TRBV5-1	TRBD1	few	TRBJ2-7	CASSEPGQGIYEQYF	TGCGCCAGCTCCGAACCGGGACAGGGGATCTACGAGCAGTACTTC
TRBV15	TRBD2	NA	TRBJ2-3	CATSRAGTSGRGVRDTQYF	TGTGCCACCAGCAGAGCTGGGACTAGCGGGAGAGGGGTGAGAGATACGCAGTATTTT
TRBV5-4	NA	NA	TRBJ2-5	CASSHDPGNPIPWTQYF	TGTGCCAGCAGCCACGACCCCGGGAACCCCATTCCATGGACCCAGTACTTC
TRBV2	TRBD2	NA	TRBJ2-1	CASSEAGGPHEQFF	TGTGCCAGCAGTGAAGCGGGAGGGCCGCATGAGCAGTTCTTC
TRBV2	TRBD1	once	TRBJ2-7	CASSVAQGAAEQYF	TGTGCCAGCAGTGTCGCACAGGGGGCCGCCGAGCAGTACTTC
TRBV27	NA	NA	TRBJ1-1	CASSLGPRTFEAFF	TGTGCCAGTAGCCTGGGGCCTCGAACCTTTGAAGCTTTCTTT
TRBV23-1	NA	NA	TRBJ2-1	CASTLNNEQFF	TGCGCCAGCACCCTTAATAATGAGCAGTTCTTC
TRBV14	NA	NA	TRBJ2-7	CASSQVQAATYEQYF	TGTGCCAGCAGCCAAGTTCAAGCGGCCACCTACGAGCAGTACTTC
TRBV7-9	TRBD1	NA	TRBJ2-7	CASARTGPSYEQYF	TGTGCCAGCGCCCGGACAGGGCCCTCCTACGAGCAGTACTTC
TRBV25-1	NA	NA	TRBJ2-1	CASSERSVSYNEQFF	TGTGCCAGCAGTGAACGGTCAGTCTCCTACAATGAGCAGTTCTTC
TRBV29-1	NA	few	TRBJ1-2	CSARQDNYGYTF	TGCAGCGCCCGACAAGATAACTATGGCTACACCTTC
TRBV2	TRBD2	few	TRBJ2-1	CASRAITSGSNEQFF	TGTGCCAGCAGAGCAATTACTAGCGGGAGCAATGAGCAGTTCTTC
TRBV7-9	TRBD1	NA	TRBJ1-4	CASSPPRDRINEKLFF	TGTGCCAGCAGCCCCCCCCGGGACAGAATTAATGAAAAACTGTTTTTT
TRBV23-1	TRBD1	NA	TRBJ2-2	CASSQPPGQGITGELFF	TGCGCCAGCAGTCAACCTCCGGGACAGGGGATCACCGGGGAGCTGTTTTTT
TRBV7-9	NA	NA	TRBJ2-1	CASSPPAYNEQFF	TGTGCCAGCAGCCCCCCCGCTTACAATGAGCAGTTCTTC
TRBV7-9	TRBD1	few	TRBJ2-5	CASSLSRGRETQYF	TGTGCCAGCAGCTTATCCAGGGGGCGAGAGACCCAGTACTTC
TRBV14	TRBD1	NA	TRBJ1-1	CASSRLDRGPEAFF	TGTGCCAGCAGCCGCCTGGACAGGGGGCCCGAAGCTTTCTTT
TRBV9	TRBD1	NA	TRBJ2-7	CASSVGQGRDHEQYF	TGTGCCAGCAGCGTCGGACAGGGGAGAGACCACGAGCAGTACTTC
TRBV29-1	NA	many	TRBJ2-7	CSVLTGVTYEQYF	TGCAGCGTCCTAACCGGGGTTACCTACGAGCAGTACTTC
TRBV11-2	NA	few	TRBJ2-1	CASSFGGGWYNEQFF	TGTGCCAGCAGCTTCGGAGGCGGCTGGTACAATGAGCAGTTCTTC
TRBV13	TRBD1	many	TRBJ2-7	CASSLVQGGNEQYF	TGTGCCAGCAGCTTAGTACAGGGGGGTAACGAGCAGTACTTC
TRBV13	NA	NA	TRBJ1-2	CASSSDGADGYTF	TGTGCCAGCAGCTCTGACGGGGCGGATGGCTACACCTTC
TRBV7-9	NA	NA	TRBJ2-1	CASSWGASPEQFF	TGTGCCAGCAGCTGGGGTGCCTCCCCTGAGCAGTTCTTC
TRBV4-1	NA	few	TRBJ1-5	CASSQSNRGNQPQHF	TGCGCCAGCAGCCAATCTAACAGGGGCAATCAGCCCCAGCATTTT
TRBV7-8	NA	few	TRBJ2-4	CASSSQELLAKNIQYF	TGTGCCAGCAGCTCACAGGAACTTTTAGCCAAAAACATTCAGTACTTC
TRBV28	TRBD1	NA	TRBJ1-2	CASSHRTGGYGYTF	TGTGCCAGCAGCCACCGGACAGGGGGCTATGGCTACACCTTC
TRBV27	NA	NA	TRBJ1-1	CASSFRDGTEAFF	TGTGCCAGCAGTTTTCGGGACGGGACTGAAGCTTTCTTT
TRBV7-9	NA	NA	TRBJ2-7	CATSPGAYEQYF	TGTGCCACCTCCCCCGGTGCCTACGAGCAGTACTTC
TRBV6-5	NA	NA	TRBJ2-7	CASSYRSSYEQYF	TGTGCCAGCAGTTACAGGAGCTCCTACGAGCAGTACTTC
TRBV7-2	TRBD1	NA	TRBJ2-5	CASSLGQMGQGGETQYF	TGTGCCAGCAGCTTAGGTCAAATGGGACAGGGGGGGGAGACCCAGTACTTC
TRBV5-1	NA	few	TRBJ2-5	CASSLENQETQYF	TGCGCCAGCAGCTTGGAGAACCAAGAGACCCAGTACTTC
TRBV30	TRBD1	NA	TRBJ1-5	CAWSSGTGVNQPQHF	TGTGCCTGGTCATCCGGGACAGGGGTCAATCAGCCCCAGCATTTT
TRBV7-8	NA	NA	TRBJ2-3	CASSLATGPTDTQYF	TGTGCCAGCAGCTTAGCTACAGGGCCCACAGATACGCAGTATTTT
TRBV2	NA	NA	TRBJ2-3	CASSEWRDGTDTQYF	TGTGCCAGCAGTGAATGGCGGGACGGTACAGATACGCAGTATTTT
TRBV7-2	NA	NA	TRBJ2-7	CASSSYRDQTYEQYF	TGTGCCAGCAGCTCGTACCGGGACCAAACCTACGAGCAGTACTTC
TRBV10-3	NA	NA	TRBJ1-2	CALQGTYGYTF	TGTGCCCTCCAGGGTACCTATGGCTACACCTTC
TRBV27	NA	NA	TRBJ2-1	CASRTGNNEQFF	TGTGCCAGCAGAACAGGGAACAATGAGCAGTTCTTC